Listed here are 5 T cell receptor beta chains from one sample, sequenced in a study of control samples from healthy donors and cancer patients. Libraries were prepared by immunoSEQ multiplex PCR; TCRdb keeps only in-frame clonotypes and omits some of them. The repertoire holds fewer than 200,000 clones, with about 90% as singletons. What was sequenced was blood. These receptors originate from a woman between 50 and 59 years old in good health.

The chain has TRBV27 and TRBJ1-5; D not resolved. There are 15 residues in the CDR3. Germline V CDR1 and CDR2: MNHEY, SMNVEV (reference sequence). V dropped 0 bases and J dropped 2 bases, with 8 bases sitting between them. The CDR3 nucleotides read TGTGCCAGCAGTTTATCCTTAATGGGCAATCAGCCCCAGCATTTT. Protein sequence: CASSLSLMGNQPQHF.

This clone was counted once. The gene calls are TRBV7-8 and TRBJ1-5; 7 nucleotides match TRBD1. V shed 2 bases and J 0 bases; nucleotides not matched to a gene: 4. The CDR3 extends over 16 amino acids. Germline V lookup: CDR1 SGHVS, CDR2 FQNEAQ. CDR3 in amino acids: CASSLTGAGSNQPQHF. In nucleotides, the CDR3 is TGTGCCAGCAGCTTAACAGGGGCCGGTAGCAATCAGCCCCAGCATTTT.

As DNA, the CDR3 is TGTGCCAGCAGCGTAGGTCCGGCTATTCAAGAGACCCAGTACTTC. Its protein is CASSVGPAIQETQYF. The chain couples TRBV9 to TRBJ2-5; D not resolved. Germline CDR1 and CDR2: SGDLS and YYNGEE. V lost 0 bases to trimming and J lost 2 bases, with 11 bases between them. CDR3 length: 15 residues.

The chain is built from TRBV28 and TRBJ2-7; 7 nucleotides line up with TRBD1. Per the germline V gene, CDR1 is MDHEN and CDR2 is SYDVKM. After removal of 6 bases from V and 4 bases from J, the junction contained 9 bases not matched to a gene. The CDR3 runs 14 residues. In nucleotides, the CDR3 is TGTGCCAGCAGGAGTCCGGGACAGAATTACGAGCAGTACTTC. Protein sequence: CASRSPGQNYEQYF.

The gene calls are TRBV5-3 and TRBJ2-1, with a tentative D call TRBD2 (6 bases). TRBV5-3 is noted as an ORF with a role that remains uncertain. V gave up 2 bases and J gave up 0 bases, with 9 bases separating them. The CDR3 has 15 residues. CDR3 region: CARSFGGSSYNEQFF. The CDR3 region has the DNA TGTGCCAGAAGCTTCGGAGGGAGCTCCTACAATGAGCAGTTCTTC.